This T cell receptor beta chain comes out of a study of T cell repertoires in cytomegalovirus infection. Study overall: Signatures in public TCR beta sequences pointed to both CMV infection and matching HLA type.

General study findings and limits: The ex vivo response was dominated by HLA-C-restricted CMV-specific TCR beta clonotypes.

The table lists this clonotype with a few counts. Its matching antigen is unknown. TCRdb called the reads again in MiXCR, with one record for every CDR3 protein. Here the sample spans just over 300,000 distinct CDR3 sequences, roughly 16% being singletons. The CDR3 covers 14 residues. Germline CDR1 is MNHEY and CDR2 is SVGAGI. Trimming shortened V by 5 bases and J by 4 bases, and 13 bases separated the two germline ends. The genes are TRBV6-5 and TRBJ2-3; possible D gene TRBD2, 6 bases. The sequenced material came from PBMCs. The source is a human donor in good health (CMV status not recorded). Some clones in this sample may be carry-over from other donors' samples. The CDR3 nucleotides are TGTGCCAGCAGTCCGACTAGAAGCGCAGATACGCAGTATTTT. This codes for CASSPTRSADTQYF.